One and the same sample provided the 20 T cell receptor beta chains below, sequenced in a study of shared clonotypes between healthy human individuals. Assay: immunoSEQ multiplex PCR; the TCRdb copy retains only in-frame clones and omits some. In the table there are 2,100,000 or so clones, under 97% of which are singletons. Source material: naive CD4+ T cells sorted from blood. As to subset: CD45RA+ positively selected. These receptors all come from a man aged 18 to 30 in good health.

The J gene is TRBJ2-1, the V gene TRBV28; TRBD2 matches at 9 bases. The CDR3 is 17 residues long. The germline CDR1 and CDR2 sequences are MDHEN and SYDVKM. The ends lost 4 bases at V and 1 base at J; junction bases unmatched: 8. CDR3 sequence: CASSSSGTSLSYNEQFF. CDR3 nucleotides: TGTGCCAGCAGTTCATCCGGGACTAGCCTTTCCTACAATGAGCAGTTCTTC.

In this sample, this clone turned up once. The V and J genes are TRBV7-2 and TRBJ2-7; TRBD1 matches 8 bases. CDR3 length equals 14 residues. Germline V CDR1 and CDR2: SGHTA, FQGNSA. The trim removed 8 bases at V and 2 bases at J, leaving 8 bases unmatched. The CDR3 nucleotides read TGTGCCAGCGGACTGGGGACAGGACCCTACGAGCAGTACTTC. It codes for CASGLGTGPYEQYF.

For the CDR3, the DNA is TGTGCCAGCAGTCGAGCTCCGGGACAGGGGGCGTCACCCCTCCACTTT. It yields the protein CASSRAPGQGASPLHF. V is TRBV27 and J is TRBJ1-6; 12 bases line up with TRBD1. The germline gives CDR1 MNHEY, CDR2 SMNVEV (reference sequence). V was pared by 5 bases and J by 10 bases, with 9 bases of the junction left unmatched. The CDR3 runs to 16 residues.

The chain is built from TRBV6-1 and TRBJ1-4; weak D call: TRBD1 (6 bases). Germline loops: CDR1 MNHNS, CDR2 SASEGT. The CDR3 is made up of 13 amino acids. The V gene lost 8 bases and the J gene lost 10 bases, with 17 bases spanning the gap. CDR3 DNA sequence: TGTGCCAGCGGGGGCACCCGGTTGGGAAAACTGTTTTTT. Residues: CASGGTRLGKLFF.

The V and J genes are TRBV2 and TRBJ2-1; 7 bases are shared with TRBD1. V was pared by 1 base and J by 7 bases, with 7 bases of the junction left unmatched. CDR1 and CDR2 (germline): SNHLY, FYNNEI. The CDR3 is 15 residues long. CDR3 amino acids: CASSEVDRVKNEQFF. The CDR3 bases are TGTGCCAGCAGTGAAGTTGACAGGGTGAAAAATGAGCAGTTCTTC.

V and J are TRBV9 and TRBJ1-1, with D uncertain. The CDR3 has 13 residues. Trimming took 0 bases from V and 8 from J, leaving 11 bases between them. The germline V gene has CDR1 SGDLS and CDR2 YYNGEE. The CDR3 DNA is TGTGCCAGCAGCGTAGATTGGTTTTCGGAAGCTTTCTTT. This codes for CASSVDWFSEAFF. The full variable domain, with the rest looked up from reference TRBV9 and TRBJ1-1, is DSGVTQTPKHLITATGQRVTLRCSPRSGDLSVYWYQQSLDQGLQFLIQYYNGEERAKGNILERFSAQQFPDLHSELNLSSLELGDSALYFCASSVDWFSEAFFGQGTRLTVV.

The V and J genes are TRBV28 and TRBJ1-4; the match to TRBD1 covers 12 bases. This CDR3 spans 17 amino acids. V trimming: 7 bases; J trimming: 2 bases; junction bases outside the gene matches: 8. Germline V gene lookup returns CDR1 MDHEN and CDR2 SYDVKM. CDR3 protein: CASISGTGGRTNEKLFF. The CDR3 DNA sequence: TGTGCCAGCATATCCGGGACAGGGGGCAGGACTAATGAAAAACTGTTTTTT.

This clone has more than one count but fewer than ten. This sample also contains other DNA sequences that code for the same CDR3. V gene TRBV10-3 combines with J gene TRBJ1-2; D is uncertain. V dropped 2 bases and J dropped 6 bases, with 4 bases sitting between them. The CDR3 is 11 residues long. From germline, CDR1 is ENHRY and CDR2 SYGVKD. CDR3 region: CAISETDGYTF. CDR3 DNA sequence: TGTGCCATCAGTGAGACCGATGGCTACACCTTC.

The chain links TRBV6-1 to TRBJ2-7; TRBD1 is a possible D gene (6 bases). Germline V gene sequence: CDR1 MNHNS, CDR2 SASEGT. V was trimmed by 7 bases and J by 9 bases, leaving 25 bases between them. The CDR3 is 15 amino acids. This CDR3 is CASIKTGTRVDGQYF. DNA for the CDR3: TGTGCCAGCATTAAAACCGGGACAAGGGTAGACGGGCAGTACTTC.

This CDR3 reads CASSEGGIKGGYTF. The CDR3 nucleotides are TGTGCCAGCAGTGAAGGAGGCATTAAAGGAGGCTACACCTTC. The chain is built from TRBV6-1 and TRBJ1-2; D is unclear. The germline V gene encodes CDR1 MNHNS and CDR2 SASEGT. Trimming pared 1 base from V and 8 bases from J, leaving 14 bases between. CDR3 length: 14 residues.

The chain carries TRBV2 and TRBJ2-5; D remains ambiguous. From germline, CDR1 is SNHLY and CDR2 FYNNEI. The CDR3 sequence is 13 residues long. The V gene lost 3 bases and the J gene lost 5 bases, with 10 bases spanning the gap. This chain's CDR3 is CASSEGGWETQYF. The CDR3 coding sequence is TGTGCCAGCAGTGAGGGTGGTTGGGAGACCCAGTACTTC.

V gene TRBV9 combines with J gene TRBJ2-1; 7 bases agree with TRBD2. J lost 8 bases, V lost 1 base, and 12 bases had no gene match. The CDR3 covers 16 residues. Germline CDR1 SGDLS, CDR2 YYNGEE. The CDR3 DNA reads as TGTGCCAGCAGCGTATTCGGGGGGTTATCCGTCGATGAGCAGTTCTTC. As protein: CASSVFGGLSVDEQFF. The variable domain in full, completed from reference TRBV9 and TRBJ2-1, reads DSGVTQTPKHLITATGQRVTLRCSPRSGDLSVYWYQQSLDQGLQFLIQYYNGEERAKGNILERFSAQQFPDLHSELNLSSLELGDSALYFCASSVFGGLSVDEQFFGPGTRLTVL.

This sequence joins TRBV15 and TRBJ2-5, with 10 bases identical to TRBD2. The germline CDR1 and CDR2 sequences are LNHNV and YYDKDF (reference sequence). V dropped 7 bases and J dropped 6; count of bases not matched to a gene: 14. CDR3 length: 16 residues. CDR3 loop: CATIPIRTSGLKTQYF. CDR3 DNA: TGTGCCACCATCCCGATTCGGACTAGCGGTCTGAAGACCCAGTACTTC.

About this clone: The same CDR3 can be traced to other DNA sequences in this sample. V gene TRBV10-3 combines with J gene TRBJ1-6; 7 bases fit TRBD1. The CDR3 covers 14 residues. V lost 5 bases and J lost 10; bases outside the gene matches: 8. Germline CDR1 and CDR2: ENHRY and SYGVKD. The CDR3 region is CAISPDRAGSPLHF. CDR3 nucleotides: TGTGCCATCAGTCCTGACAGGGCCGGCTCACCCCTCCACTTT.

This clone showed up just once. The identical CDR3 is also encoded by other nucleotide sequences in the sample. The chain joins TRBV5-1 to TRBJ1-1; a weak D match, TRBD1 (5 bases). The CDR3 contains 14 residues. Trimming left V 0 bases short and J 2 bases short, with 8 bases between. The V gene's germline CDR1 is SGHRS and CDR2 YFSETQ. CDR3 in amino acids: CASSLETVNTEAFF. CDR3 bases: TGCGCCAGCAGCTTGGAGACAGTAAACACTGAAGCTTTCTTT. Combining the CDR3 with reference TRBV5-1 and TRBJ1-1 gives the whole variable domain KAGVTQTPRYLIKTRGQQVTLSCSPISGHRSVSWYQQTPGQGLQFLFEYFSETQRNKGNFPGRFSGRQFSNSRSEMNVSTLELGDSALYLCASSLETVNTEAFFGQGTRLTVV.

The J gene is TRBJ1-2, the V gene TRBV28; D remains ambiguous. There are 14 residues in the CDR3. Germline CDR1 is MDHEN and CDR2 is SYDVKM. Trimming took off 1 base at V and 8 bases at J, with 14 bases between the two ends. This CDR3 reads CASSLSHPVGGYTF. The CDR3 DNA reads as TGTGCCAGCAGTTTATCGCACCCGGTGGGAGGCTACACCTTC.

The gene calls are TRBV30 and TRBJ2-1; 12 nucleotides align to TRBD2. From germline, CDR1 is GTSNPN and CDR2 SVGIG (reference sequence). The V gene end was trimmed by 1 base and the J gene end by 7 bases; junction bases not matched to a gene: 2. There are 14 residues in the CDR3. For the CDR3, the DNA is TGTGCCTGGAGTGGGACTAGCGGGAAGAATGAGCAGTTCTTC. It codes for CAWSGTSGKNEQFF.

The V call is TRBV7-6, the J call TRBJ2-7; 12 bases line up with TRBD2. CDR1 is SGHVS, CDR2 FNYEAQ, per germline. The CDR3 is 17 amino acids. With 4 bases clipped from V and 5 bases from J, the junction kept 12 bases outside the gene matches. The CDR3 bases are TGTGCCAGCAGCTCCTCTAGCGGGGGGGCCGTTATCGACGAGCAGTACTTC. Residues: CASSSSSGGAVIDEQYF.

The rearrangement joins TRBV6-6 to TRBJ2-1; D possibly matches TRBD1 or TRBD2 (5 bases each). The CDR3 sequence is 13 residues long. Trimming stripped 6 bases from V and 8 bases from J, with 14 bases between. Germline V gives CDR1 MNHNY, CDR2 SVGAGI (reference sequence). Here the CDR3 reads CASRLWPGHEQFF. CDR3 sequence (DNA): TGTGCCAGCAGGCTTTGGCCGGGACATGAGCAGTTCTTC.

The chain carries TRBV28 and TRBJ2-7; TRBD1 matches 7 bases. This CDR3 region has 13 residues. The junction had 2 bases not matched to a gene; V was cut back by 2 bases and J by 4 bases. Germline V CDR1 and CDR2: MDHEN, SYDVKM. CDR3 protein: CASSLIRGYEQYF. The CDR3 coding sequence is TGTGCCAGCAGTTTAATCAGGGGGTACGAGCAGTACTTC.